A single sample gave rise to the 28 T cell receptor beta chains below, sequenced in a study of T cell responses to AZD1222 COVID-19 vaccine. The table came from immunoSEQ multiplex PCR; TCRdb's copy has only in-frame clones and leaves some out. The table has tens of thousands of clones, 70% to 90% seen once. The specimen was peripheral blood, collected on day 0 of AZD1222 vaccination. The origin of the receptors is an adult in good health.

V usage is TRBV24-1 and J usage is TRBJ2-2; perhaps TRBD1 as D (5 bases). The germline gives CDR1 KGHDR, CDR2 SFDVKD. There are 14 residues in the CDR3. V was pared by 5 bases and J by 6 bases, with 12 bases between. The CDR3 is CATSVAGLPGELFF. The CDR3 DNA reads as TGTGCCACCAGTGTAGCAGGGTTGCCCGGGGAGCTGTTTTTT.

This chain joins TRBV7-9 and TRBJ2-6, with D tentatively TRBD1 (6 bases). The CDR3 has 17 residues. Germline V gene sequence: CDR1 SEHNR, CDR2 FQNEAQ (reference sequence). V dropped 5 bases and J dropped 0 bases, with 14 bases sitting between them. CDR3 sequence reads: CASSTRQENSGANVLTF. In DNA, the CDR3 is TGTGCCAGCAGCACCCGACAGGAGAACTCTGGGGCCAACGTCCTGACTTTC. The full variable domain, in which reference TRBV7-9 and TRBJ2-6 provide the parts outside the CDR3, is DTGVSQNPRHKITKRGQNVTFRCDPISEHNRLYWYRQTLGQGPEFLTYFQNEAQLEKSRLLSDRFSAERPKGSFSTLEIQRTEQGDSAMYLCASSTRQENSGANVLTFGAGSRLTVL.

This chain links TRBV15 with TRBJ1-2; D perhaps matches TRBD1 (6 bases). Germline CDR1 LNHNV, CDR2 YYDKDF (reference sequence). The CDR3 extends over 13 amino acids. V was trimmed by 8 bases and J by 6 bases, leaving 16 bases between them. The CDR3 DNA reads as TGTGCCACCGGACGTGGGGGCGATAATGGCTACACCTTC. Translating gives CATGRGGDNGYTF.

The CDR3 sequence: CASSQVLSASTQFF. CDR3 in DNA: TGCGCCAGCAGCCAAGTATTATCTGCGAGTACCCAGTTCTTC. The rearrangement uses TRBV4-1 and TRBJ2-1; D is ambiguous. Deletions cut 1 base from V and 13 bases from J, with 17 bases between. CDR3 size: 14 residues. From germline, CDR1 is MGHRA and CDR2 YSYEKL.

V usage is TRBV27 and J usage is TRBJ1-2; TRBD1 might be the D (6 bases). Trimming pared 1 base from V and 9 bases from J, leaving 15 bases between. The germline CDR1 and CDR2 sequences are MNHEY and SMNVEV (reference sequence). This CDR3 contains 14 residues. The CDR3 loop is CASSLFGGRGSYTF. The CDR3 nucleotides are TGTGCCAGCAGTTTATTCGGGGGGCGTGGGAGCTACACCTTC.

V gene TRBV4-1 combines with J gene TRBJ2-1; weak D call: TRBD1 (5 bases). Germline-derived CDR1 and CDR2 are MGHRA and YSYEKL. Between the trimmed V and J ends, which lost 0 bases and 4 bases, there was a span of 16 bases. This CDR3 spans 17 amino acids. Here the CDR3 DNA reads TGCGCCAGCAGCCAAGATGAATGGGGCGAACCTTACAATGAGCAGTTCTTC. Residues: CASSQDEWGEPYNEQFF.

J is TRBJ1-3 and V is TRBV5-6; D is perhaps TRBD1 (6 bases). The CDR3 contains 15 residues. CDR1 is SGHDT, CDR2 YYEEEE, per germline. The germline V and J ends were trimmed by 3 bases and 1 base, with 11 bases remaining between them. The CDR3 region is CASSYEQGSGNTIYF. The CDR3 bases are TGTGCCAGCAGCTATGAACAGGGTTCTGGAAACACCATATATTTT. Supplemented by reference TRBV5-6 and TRBJ1-3, the full variable domain reads DAGVTQSPTHLIKTRGQQVTLRCSPKSGHDTVSWYQQALGQGPQFIFQYYEEEERQRGNFPDRFSGHQFPNYSSELNVNALLLGDSALYLCASSYEQGSGNTIYFGEGSWLTVV.

This clone has just a few counts. Other DNA sequences in the sample encode the same CDR3. The chain recombines TRBV6-1 with TRBJ1-5, with 11 bases that match TRBD1. With V trimmed by 3 bases and J by 4 bases, 2 bases remained unmatched. The length of the CDR3 is 15 residues. Per germline, CDR1 MNHNS and CDR2 SASEGT. The CDR3 region is CASSEWDRGNQPQHF. The CDR3 coding sequence is TGTGCCAGCAGTGAGTGGGACAGGGGGAATCAGCCCCAGCATTTT.

The genes are TRBV6-6 and TRBJ2-7; the D call may be TRBD1 or TRBD2 (5 bases each). Germline CDR1 reads MNHNY; CDR2 reads SVGAGI (reference sequence). V was trimmed by 3 bases and J by 8 bases, leaving 8 bases between them. The CDR3 contains 11 residues. Here the CDR3 DNA reads TGTGCCAGCAGTTATGGGGACCAGCAGTACTTC. Protein: CASSYGDQQYF.

The table lists this clone with a few counts. The CDR3 loop reads CASIVFVDTEAFF. DNA for the CDR3: TGTGCCAGCATCGTTTTCGTGGACACTGAAGCTTTCTTT. J is TRBJ1-1 and V is TRBV2; D is undetermined. The germline gives CDR1 SNHLY, CDR2 FYNNEI. This CDR3 has 13 residues. Trimming cost V 7 bases and J 3 bases, with 12 bases left between them.

The chain couples TRBV14 to TRBJ2-7, with D maybe TRBD2 (5 bases). The germline V gene encodes CDR1 SGHDN and CDR2 FVKESK. The CDR3 runs 15 residues. Trimming left V 1 base short and J 6 bases short, with 16 bases between. CDR3 DNA: TGTGCCAGCAGCCAAGCGAGAGTGCCGGGGAGCGAGCAGTACTTC. Translating gives CASSQARVPGSEQYF.

V gene TRBV29-1 combines with J gene TRBJ2-7, with a weak D call TRBD2 (5 bases). The germline CDR1 and CDR2 sequences are SQVTM and ANQGSEA. This CDR3 is built from 12 residues. V lost 5 bases, J lost 4 bases, and 12 bases lay in between. The CDR3: CSVQIEGYEQYF. The CDR3 DNA reads TGCAGCGTTCAGATCGAGGGTTACGAGCAGTACTTC.

The chain combines TRBV19 with TRBJ1-5, with TRBD1 matching 9 bases. This CDR3 region has 15 residues. Looked up from germline, CDR1 is LNHDA and CDR2 is SQIVND (reference sequence). J gave up 9 bases and V 6 bases, and 12 bases lay outside the gene matches. The CDR3 DNA follows: TGTGCCAGTAGAGGGGGACAGGGAGGGGTGCGGCCCCAGCATTTT. Translation gives CASRGGQGGVRPQHF.

This chain connects TRBV3-1 (or the pseudogene TRBV3-2) to TRBJ2-5, with D possibly being TRBD2 (6 bases). The length of the CDR3 is 12 residues. Germline lookup yields CDR1 LGHDT and CDR2 YNNKEL (reference sequence). V dropped 2 bases and J dropped 5 bases, with 6 bases sitting between them. For the CDR3, the DNA is TGTGCCAGCAGCCAACTAGCGGAGACCCAGTACTTC. Translation: CASSQLAETQYF.

This rearrangement joins TRBV11-2 to TRBJ2-7; D is possibly TRBD1 (6 bases). Germline CDR1 and CDR2: SGHAT and FQNNGV. V shed 4 bases and J shed 7 bases, with 17 bases lying between them. The CDR3 runs 14 residues. CDR3: CASSYGQTAREQYF. The CDR3, as DNA: TGTGCCAGCAGCTACGGACAGACGGCAAGGGAGCAGTACTTC.

CDR3 DNA: TGTGCCTGGAGTGTGGGACAGTTCAATCAGCCCCAGCATTTT. Translation gives CAWSVGQFNQPQHF. The chain couples TRBV30 to TRBJ1-5, with 7 bases aligning to TRBD1. With V trimmed by 0 bases and J by 3 bases, 2 bases remained unmatched. Germline assignment: CDR1 GTSNPN and CDR2 SVGIG (reference sequence). The CDR3 is made up of 14 amino acids.

The count of this clone is one. The gene calls are TRBV12-3 or TRBV12-4 and TRBJ2-3; D ambiguous. The CDR3 extends over 12 amino acids. Deletions cut 7 bases from V and 4 bases from J, with 9 bases between. Written as DNA, the CDR3 is TGTGCCAGCACCGGGTACGCAGATACGCAGTATTTT. It yields the protein CASTGYADTQYF.

The V call is TRBV6-5, the J call TRBJ1-5; unclear D gene. The CDR3 sequence is 13 residues long. The germline CDR1 and CDR2 sequences are MNHEY and SVGAGI. V lost 4 bases to trimming and J lost 0 bases, with 4 bases between them. CDR3 nucleotide sequence: TGTGCCAGCAGTTCGTATAGCAATCAGCCCCAGCATTTT. Amino acid sequence: CASSSYSNQPQHF.

V and J are TRBV19 and TRBJ2-7, with 7 bases lining up with TRBD1. CDR3 length equals 12 residues. Germline V gene lookup returns CDR1 LNHDA and CDR2 SQIVND (reference sequence). Written as DNA, the CDR3 is TGTGCGACCCGAGGGGGCCCCTACGAGCAGTACTTC. Protein sequence: CATRGGPYEQYF.

The chain recombines TRBV7-2 with TRBJ1-2; 7 positions match TRBD1. J was trimmed by 0 bases and V by 4 bases; bases with no gene match: 11. This CDR3 has 17 amino acids. CDR1 and CDR2 from the germline V gene are SGHTA and FQGNSA. The CDR3 sequence is CASSSRGGLLANYGYTF. CDR3 DNA: TGTGCCAGCAGCTCTAGAGGGGGCCTTTTAGCTAACTATGGCTACACCTTC.

This sequence joins TRBV4-1 and TRBJ2-3; 11 bases line up with TRBD2. This CDR3 has 16 residues. The V gene end was trimmed by 1 base and the J gene end by 4 bases; junction bases not matched to a gene: 4. Germline V lookup: CDR1 MGHRA, CDR2 YSYEKL. CDR3 sequence reads: CASSQVSGGAADTQYF. Written as DNA, the CDR3 is TGCGCCAGCAGCCAAGTTAGCGGGGGGGCGGCAGATACGCAGTATTTT.

Only a few counts were recorded for this clone. J is TRBJ2-7 and V is TRBV3-1 (or the pseudogene TRBV3-2), with D hard to call. The CDR3 has 12 residues. V was trimmed by 2 bases and J by 5 bases, leaving 7 bases between them. Germline V gene lookup returns CDR1 LGHDT and CDR2 YNNKEL (reference sequence). CDR3 sequence (DNA): TGTGCCAGCAGCCAACTACTTAACGAGCAGTACTTC. Translation: CASSQLLNEQYF.

This clone has a handful of counts. The chain has TRBV28 and TRBJ1-1; 7 nucleotides align to TRBD1. CDR1 and CDR2 from the germline V gene are MDHEN and SYDVKM. Trimming cost V 7 bases and J 7 bases; bases outside gene matches: 6. This CDR3 has 12 amino acids. This chain's CDR3 is CASTDRVVEAFF. The CDR3 coding sequence is TGTGCCAGCACCGACAGGGTGGTTGAAGCTTTCTTT.

CDR3 region: CASSARENGYTF. CDR3 nucleotide sequence: TGTGCCAGCAGTGCTAGGGAAAATGGCTACACCTTC. The V call is TRBV28, the J call TRBJ1-2; D gene unclear. Germline V gives CDR1 MDHEN, CDR2 SYDVKM. The CDR3 runs to 12 residues. V was shortened by 5 bases and J by 6 bases, with 10 bases between the two germline ends.

The CDR3 spells CASSLFGSQNEKLFF. The DNA for the CDR3 is TGTGCCAGCAGCTTATTCGGCAGTCAAAATGAAAAACTGTTTTTT. The rearrangement joins TRBV7-6 to TRBJ1-4, with no clear D. Trimming removed 2 bases from V and 5 bases from J, with 12 bases in between. The CDR3 contains 15 residues. The germline V gene has CDR1 SGHVS and CDR2 FNYEAQ.

In nucleotides, the CDR3 is TGTGCCAGCAGCTCAGGACAGGGTTTGAACACTGAAGCTTTCTTT. This sequence encodes CASSSGQGLNTEAFF. The chain has TRBV7-6 and TRBJ1-1, with 8 positions matching TRBD1. The CDR3 runs to 15 residues. V was clipped by 4 bases and J by 0 bases; unmatched bases: 4. CDR1 is SGHVS and CDR2 is FNYEAQ in the germline V gene.

V and J are TRBV12-3 or TRBV12-4 and TRBJ1-3; D is uncertain. Trimming cost V 3 bases and J 6 bases, with 6 bases left between them. The CDR3 covers 12 residues. CDR3 in amino acids: CASSFSTNTIYF. DNA for the CDR3: TGTGCCAGCAGTTTTTCCACAAACACCATATATTTT.

The chain joins TRBV14 to TRBJ1-2; the D gene is possibly TRBD1 (5 bases). CDR1 and CDR2 from the germline V gene are SGHDN and FVKESK. Trimming removed 2 bases from V and 8 bases from J, with 18 bases in between. This CDR3 is 15 amino acids long. The CDR3 loop reads CASSQTLGRGYGYTF. DNA for the CDR3: TGTGCCAGCAGCCAAACCCTGGGGCGGGGATACGGCTACACCTTC.